This TCR beta chain is drawn from a study of blood T cell repertoires in COVID-19. Produced via immunoSEQ multiplex PCR; TCRdb's table is partial and in-frame only. The sample contains 75,000 to 90,000 clones, roughly 82% of which appear only once. Germline trimming cut 5 bases from V and 5 bases from J; bases unmatched to any gene: 9. CDR3 length: 16 amino acids. Germline V gene data show CDR1 as MNHEY and CDR2 as SMNVEV (reference sequence). This chain links TRBV27 with TRBJ1-5; TRBD1 agrees at 10 bases. Sequencing was carried out using peripheral blood. The receptor's source is a man aged 50 or older with active COVID-19. This chain's CDR3 is CASSRLDRGAHQPQHF. The CDR3 DNA follows: TGTGCCAGCAGTCGCCTGGACAGGGGGGCCCATCAGCCCCAGCATTTT.